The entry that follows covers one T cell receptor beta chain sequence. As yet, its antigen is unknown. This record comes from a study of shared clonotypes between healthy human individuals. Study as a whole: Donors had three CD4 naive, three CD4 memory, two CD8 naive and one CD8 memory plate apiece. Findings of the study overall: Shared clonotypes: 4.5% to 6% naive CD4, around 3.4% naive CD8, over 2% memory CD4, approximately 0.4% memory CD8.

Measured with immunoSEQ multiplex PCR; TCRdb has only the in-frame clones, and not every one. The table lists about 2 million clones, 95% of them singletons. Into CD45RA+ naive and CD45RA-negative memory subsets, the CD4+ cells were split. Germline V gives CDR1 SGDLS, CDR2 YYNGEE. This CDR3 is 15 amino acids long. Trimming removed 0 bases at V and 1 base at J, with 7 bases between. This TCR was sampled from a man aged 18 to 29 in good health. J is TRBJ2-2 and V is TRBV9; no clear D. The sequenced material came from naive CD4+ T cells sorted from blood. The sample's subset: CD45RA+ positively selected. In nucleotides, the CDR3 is TGTGCCAGCAGCGTAGGTGCAGAGAACACCGGGGAGCTGTTTTTT. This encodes CASSVGAENTGELFF.